This T cell receptor (beta chain) was profiled in a study of blood T cell repertoires in COVID-19. Study summary: The analysed material was cDNA or gDNA that came from T cells, B-cell-depleted T cells, or PBMCs.

As originally analysed: Nucleated cell counts were estimated from reference gene primer amplification. Profiling relied on immunoSEQ multiplex PCR, and the TCRdb table lists in-frame clones only, not all of them. D and trimming come from the DNA, and the V and J calls and clone size come from that table. This table has 200,000 to 300,000 clones, roughly 86% appearing once. This CDR3 has 16 residues. V shed 4 bases, J shed 1 base, and the junction held 8 bases outside the gene matches. Germline CDR1 reads SGHRS; CDR2 reads YFSETQ. This chain uses TRBV5-1 with TRBJ1-1, with 9 nucleotides matching TRBD1. This TCR derives from a human donor in a cohort sampled during active COVID-19. Sequencing was done on a sample of peripheral blood. DNA for the CDR3: TGCGCCAGCAGCCCGAAACAGGGGGCTCGGAACACTGAAGCTTTCTTT. This translates into CASSPKQGARNTEAFF.